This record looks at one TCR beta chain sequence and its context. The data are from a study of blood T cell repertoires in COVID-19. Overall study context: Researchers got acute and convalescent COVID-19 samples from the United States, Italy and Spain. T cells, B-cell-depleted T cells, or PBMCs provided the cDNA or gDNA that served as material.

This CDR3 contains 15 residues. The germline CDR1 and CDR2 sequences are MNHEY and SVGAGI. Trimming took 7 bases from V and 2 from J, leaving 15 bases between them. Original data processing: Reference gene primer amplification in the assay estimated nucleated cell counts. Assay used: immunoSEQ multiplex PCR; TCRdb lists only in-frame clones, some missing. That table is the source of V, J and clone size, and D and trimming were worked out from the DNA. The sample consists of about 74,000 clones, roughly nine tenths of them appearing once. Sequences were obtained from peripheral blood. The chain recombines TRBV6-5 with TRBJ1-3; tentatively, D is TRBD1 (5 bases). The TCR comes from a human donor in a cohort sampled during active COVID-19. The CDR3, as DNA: TGTGCCAGCATCTCTAGGTGGGGCACTGGAAACACCATATATTTT. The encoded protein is CASISRWGTGNTIYF.